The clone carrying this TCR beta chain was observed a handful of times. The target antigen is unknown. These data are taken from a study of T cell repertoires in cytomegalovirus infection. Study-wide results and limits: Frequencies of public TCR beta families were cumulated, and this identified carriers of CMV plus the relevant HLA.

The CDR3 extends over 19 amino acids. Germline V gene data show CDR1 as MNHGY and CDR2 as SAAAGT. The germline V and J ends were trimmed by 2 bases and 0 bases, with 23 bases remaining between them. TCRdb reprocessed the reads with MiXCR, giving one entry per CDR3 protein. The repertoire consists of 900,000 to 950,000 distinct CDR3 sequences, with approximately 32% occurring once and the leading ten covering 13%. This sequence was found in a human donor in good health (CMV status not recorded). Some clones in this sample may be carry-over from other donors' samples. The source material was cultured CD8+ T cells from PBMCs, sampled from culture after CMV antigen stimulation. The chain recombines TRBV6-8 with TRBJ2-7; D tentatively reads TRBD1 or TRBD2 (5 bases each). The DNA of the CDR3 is TGTGCCAGCAGTTACGGCCCCCCGGGGACGGGAAAGAACTCCTACGAGCAGTACGTC. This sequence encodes CASSYGPPGTGKNSYEQYV.